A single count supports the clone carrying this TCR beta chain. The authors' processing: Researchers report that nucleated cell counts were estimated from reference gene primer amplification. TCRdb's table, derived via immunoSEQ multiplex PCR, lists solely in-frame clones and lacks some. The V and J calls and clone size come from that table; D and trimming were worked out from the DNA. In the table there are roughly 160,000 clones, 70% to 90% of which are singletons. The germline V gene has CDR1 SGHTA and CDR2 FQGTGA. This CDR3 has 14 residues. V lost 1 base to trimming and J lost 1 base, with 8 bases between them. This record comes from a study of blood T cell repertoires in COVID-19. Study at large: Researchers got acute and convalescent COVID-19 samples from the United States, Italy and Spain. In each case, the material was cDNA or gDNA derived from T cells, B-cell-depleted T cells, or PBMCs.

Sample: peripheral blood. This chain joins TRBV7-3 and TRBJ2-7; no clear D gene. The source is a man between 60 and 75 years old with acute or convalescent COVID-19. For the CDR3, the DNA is TGTGCCAGCAGCTTAAGCGGCACTTCCTACGAGCAGTACTTC. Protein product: CASSLSGTSYEQYF.